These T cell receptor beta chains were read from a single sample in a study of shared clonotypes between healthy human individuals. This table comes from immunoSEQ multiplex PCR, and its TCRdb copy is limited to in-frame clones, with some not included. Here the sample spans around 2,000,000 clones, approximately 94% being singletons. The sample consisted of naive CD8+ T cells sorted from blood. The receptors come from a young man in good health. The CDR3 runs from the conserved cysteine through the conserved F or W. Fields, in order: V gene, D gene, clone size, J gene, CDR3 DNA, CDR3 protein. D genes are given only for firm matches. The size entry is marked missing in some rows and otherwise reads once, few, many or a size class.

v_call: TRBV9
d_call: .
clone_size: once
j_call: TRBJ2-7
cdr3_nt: TGTGCCAGCAGCGAAGGGTTTTCCTACGAGCAGTACTTC
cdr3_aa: CASSEGFSYEQYF

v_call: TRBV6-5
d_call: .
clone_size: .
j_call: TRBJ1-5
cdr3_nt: TGTGCCAGCAGTTACTCGACAGGAATTCAGCCCCAGCATTTT
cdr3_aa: CASSYSTGIQPQHF

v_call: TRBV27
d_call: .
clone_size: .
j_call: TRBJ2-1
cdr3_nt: TGTGCCAGCAGTATTTCTCCCGGTGAGCAGTTCTTC
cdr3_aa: CASSISPGEQFF

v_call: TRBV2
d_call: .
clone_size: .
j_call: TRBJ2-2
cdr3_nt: TGTGCCAGCAGTGGGTTAGGGCCCGGGGAGCTGTTTTTT
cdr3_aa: CASSGLGPGELFF

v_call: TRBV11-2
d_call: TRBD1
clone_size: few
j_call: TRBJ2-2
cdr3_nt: TGTGCCCAGCTCGCGGGACAGGGAAGCGCCGGGGAGCTGTTTTTT
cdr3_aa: CAQLAGQGSAGELFF

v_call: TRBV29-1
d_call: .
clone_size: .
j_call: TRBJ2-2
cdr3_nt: TGCAGCTCAAGGTCAGCAAACACCGGGGAGCTGTTTTTT
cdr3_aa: CSSRSANTGELFF

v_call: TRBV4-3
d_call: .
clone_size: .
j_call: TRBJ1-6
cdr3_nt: TGCGCCAGCAGCCACCCAACTATGGGGGCACCGAATTCACCCCTCCACTTT
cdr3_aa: CASSHPTMGAPNSPLHF

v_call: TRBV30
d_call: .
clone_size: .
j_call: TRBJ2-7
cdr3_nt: TGTGCCTACTCGACAGACTCCTACGAGCAGTACTTC
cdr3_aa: CAYSTDSYEQYF

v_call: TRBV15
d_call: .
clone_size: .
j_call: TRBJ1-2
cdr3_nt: TGTGCCACCAGCAGGAGGGGTAACTATGGCTACACCTTC
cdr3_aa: CATSRRGNYGYTF

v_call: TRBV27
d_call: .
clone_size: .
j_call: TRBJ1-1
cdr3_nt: TGTGCCAGCAGTCCCCTAGAGGGGGTTGGTACTGAAGCTTTCTTT
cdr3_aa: CASSPLEGVGTEAFF

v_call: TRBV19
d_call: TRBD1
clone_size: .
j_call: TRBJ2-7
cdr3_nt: TGTGCCAGTAGTTTAGGACAGGGATTCTCCTACGAGCAGTACTTC
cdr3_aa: CASSLGQGFSYEQYF

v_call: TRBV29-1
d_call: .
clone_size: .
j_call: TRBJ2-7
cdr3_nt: TGCAGCGTTGAAGACAGGGTATGGGGCGAGCAGTACTTC
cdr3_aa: CSVEDRVWGEQYF

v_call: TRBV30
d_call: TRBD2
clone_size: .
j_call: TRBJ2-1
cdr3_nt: TGTGCCTCCGCTGGACTAGGCAATGAGCAGTTCTTC
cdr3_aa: CASAGLGNEQFF

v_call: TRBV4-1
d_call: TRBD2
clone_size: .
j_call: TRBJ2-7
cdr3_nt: TGCGCCAGCAGCCAAGGAGGTGGGACTAGCGGACTCCTTGAAGCGCAGTACTTC
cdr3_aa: CASSQGGGTSGLLEAQYF

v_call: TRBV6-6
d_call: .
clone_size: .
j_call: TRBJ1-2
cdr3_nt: TGTGCCAGCAGTTACTCCGCAGGCCAAGATGGCTACACCTTC
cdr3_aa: CASSYSAGQDGYTF

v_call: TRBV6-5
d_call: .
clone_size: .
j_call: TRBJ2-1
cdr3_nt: TGTGCCAGCAGGCAAGAGGGGTACAATGAGCAGTTCTTC
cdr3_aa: CASRQEGYNEQFF